The clone carrying this T cell receptor beta chain was counted a few times. This sample is drawn from a study of blood T cell repertoires in COVID-19. Looking at the study overall: Samples taken during acute and convalescent COVID-19 were collected in the United States, Italy and Spain. Nucleic acid was either cDNA or gDNA, and it came from T cells, B-cell-depleted T cells, or PBMCs.

Original analysis: Reference gene primer amplification gave nucleated cell count estimates. The assay was immunoSEQ multiplex PCR, and TCRdb's table has in-frame clones only and misses some. D and trimming were read from the DNA, whereas the V and J calls and clone size are those reported in that table. The table lists approximately 150,000 clones, approximately 88% of them singletons. Trimming stripped 3 bases from V and 0 bases from J, with 11 bases between. The CDR3 loop spans 15 amino acids. Germline loops: CDR1 GTSNPN, CDR2 SVGIG (reference sequence). The receptor was isolated from a human donor in a cohort sampled during active COVID-19. Input material: peripheral blood. The rearrangement links TRBV30 to TRBJ2-2; D may be TRBD1 (6 bases). CDR3 in amino acids: CAWRQGPSNTGELFF. CDR3 nucleotides: TGTGCCTGGAGGCAGGGGCCCTCGAACACCGGGGAGCTGTTTTTT.